This record concerns one TCR beta chain sequence. The entry originates in a study of control samples from healthy donors and cancer patients. The table came from immunoSEQ multiplex PCR; TCRdb's copy has only in-frame clones and leaves some out. The table lists about 98,000 clones, about 92% of them singletons. The germline CDR1 and CDR2 sequences are SQVTM and ANQGSEA. The CDR3 is 13 residues long. V was shortened by 4 bases and J by 3 bases, with 12 bases between the two germline ends. This TCR came from a woman aged 18-29 years in good health. Source material: blood. The chain is built from TRBV29-1 and TRBJ1-1, with D hard to call. The CDR3 region is CSVGYGIDTEAFF. In nucleotides, the CDR3 is TGCAGCGTTGGTTATGGGATAGACACTGAAGCTTTCTTT.